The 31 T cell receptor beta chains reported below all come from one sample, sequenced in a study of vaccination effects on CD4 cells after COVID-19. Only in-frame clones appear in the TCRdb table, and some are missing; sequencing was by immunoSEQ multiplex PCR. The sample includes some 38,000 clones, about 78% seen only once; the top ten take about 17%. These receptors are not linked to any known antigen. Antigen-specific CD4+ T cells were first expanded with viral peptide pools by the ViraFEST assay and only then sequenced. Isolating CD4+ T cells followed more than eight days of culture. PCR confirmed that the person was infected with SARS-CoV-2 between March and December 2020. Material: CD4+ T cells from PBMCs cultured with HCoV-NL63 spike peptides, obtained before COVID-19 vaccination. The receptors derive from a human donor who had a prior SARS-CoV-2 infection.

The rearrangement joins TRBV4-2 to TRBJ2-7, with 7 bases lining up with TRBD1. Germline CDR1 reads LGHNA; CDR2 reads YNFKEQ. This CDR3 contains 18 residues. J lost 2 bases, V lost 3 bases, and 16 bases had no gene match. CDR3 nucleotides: TGTGCCAGCAGCCATATCGCCTACAGGGGACCCCTTGCCTACGAGCAGTACTTC. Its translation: CASSHIAYRGPLAYEQYF.

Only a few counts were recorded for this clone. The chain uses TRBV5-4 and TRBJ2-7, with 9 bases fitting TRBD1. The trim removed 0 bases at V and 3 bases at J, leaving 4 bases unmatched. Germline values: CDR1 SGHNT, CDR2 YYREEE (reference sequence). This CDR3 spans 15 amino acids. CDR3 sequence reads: CASSLGGQGNYEQYF. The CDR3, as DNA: TGTGCCAGCAGCTTGGGGGGACAGGGTAACTACGAGCAGTACTTC.

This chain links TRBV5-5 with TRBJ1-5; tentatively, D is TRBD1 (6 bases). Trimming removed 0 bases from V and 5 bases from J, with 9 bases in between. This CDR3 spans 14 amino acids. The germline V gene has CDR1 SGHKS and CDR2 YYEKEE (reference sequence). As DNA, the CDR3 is TGTGCCAGCAGCTTGGTTGGGGGCGATCAGCCCCAGCATTTT. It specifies CASSLVGGDQPQHF.

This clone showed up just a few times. CDR3 loop: CASQNRGLDTEAFF. The CDR3 DNA follows: TGTGCCAGCCAGAACAGGGGGCTGGACACTGAAGCTTTCTTT. The chain uses TRBV6-6 and TRBJ1-1, with 9 bases fitting TRBD1. After removal of 8 bases from V and 3 bases from J, the junction contained 7 bases not matched to a gene. This CDR3 region has 14 residues. Germline CDR1 reads MNHNY; CDR2 reads SVGAGI (reference sequence).

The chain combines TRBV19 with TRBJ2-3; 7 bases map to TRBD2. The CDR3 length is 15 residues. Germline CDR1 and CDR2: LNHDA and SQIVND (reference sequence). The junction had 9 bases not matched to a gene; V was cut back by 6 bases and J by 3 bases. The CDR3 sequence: CASRRKRGRTDTQYF. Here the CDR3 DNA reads TGTGCCAGTAGACGAAAGCGGGGACGAACAGATACGCAGTATTTT.

CDR3 amino acids: CASSPAGQASGNTIYF. CDR3 nucleotide sequence: TGTGCCAGCAGCCCAGCTGGCCAAGCTTCTGGAAACACCATATATTTT. The chain couples TRBV7-9 to TRBJ1-3; no firm D call. CDR3 length equals 16 residues. Germline CDR1 is SEHNR and CDR2 is FQNEAQ (reference sequence). Trimming removed 5 bases at V and 1 base at J, with 15 bases between.

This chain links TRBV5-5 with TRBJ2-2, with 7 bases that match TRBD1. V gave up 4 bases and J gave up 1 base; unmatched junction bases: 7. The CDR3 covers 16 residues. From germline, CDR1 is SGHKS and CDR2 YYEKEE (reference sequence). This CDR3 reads CASSGWGQKNTGELFF. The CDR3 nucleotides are TGTGCCAGCAGCGGGTGGGGACAGAAGAACACCGGGGAGCTGTTTTTT.

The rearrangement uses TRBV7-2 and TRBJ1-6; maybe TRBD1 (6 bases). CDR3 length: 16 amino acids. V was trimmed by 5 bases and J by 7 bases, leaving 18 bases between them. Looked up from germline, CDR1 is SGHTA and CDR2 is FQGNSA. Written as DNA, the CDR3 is TGTGCCAGCAGCCCTCAGGGGCGATCAACGAATTCACCCCTCCACTTT. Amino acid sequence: CASSPQGRSTNSPLHF.

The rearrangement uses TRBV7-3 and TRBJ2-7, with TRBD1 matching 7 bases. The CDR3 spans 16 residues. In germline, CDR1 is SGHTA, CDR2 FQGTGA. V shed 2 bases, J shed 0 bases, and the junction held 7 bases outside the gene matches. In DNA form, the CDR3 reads TGTGCCAGCAGCTTAGACGGGACAGACAGCTCCTACGAGCAGTACTTC. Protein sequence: CASSLDGTDSSYEQYF.

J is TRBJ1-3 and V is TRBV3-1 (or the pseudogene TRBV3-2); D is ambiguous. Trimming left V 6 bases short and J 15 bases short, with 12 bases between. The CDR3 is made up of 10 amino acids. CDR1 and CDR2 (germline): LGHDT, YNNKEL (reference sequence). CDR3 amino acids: CASSVTPRYF. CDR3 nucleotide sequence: TGTGCCAGCAGTGTCACCCCCCGATATTTT.

The CDR3 DNA sequence: TGTGCCAGCAGTCCCCAAACAGGGGGCTGGTACGAGCAGTACTTC. This codes for CASSPQTGGWYEQYF. This chain uses TRBV6-5 with TRBJ2-7, with 9 bases that match TRBD1. Trimming took 5 bases from V and 4 from J; bases not matched to a gene: 9. The CDR3 length is 15 residues. CDR1 MNHEY and CDR2 SVGAGI come from the germline V gene.

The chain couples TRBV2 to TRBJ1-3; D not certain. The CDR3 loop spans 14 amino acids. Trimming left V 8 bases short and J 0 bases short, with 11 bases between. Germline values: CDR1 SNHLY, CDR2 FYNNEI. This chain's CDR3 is CASGEGSSGNTIYF. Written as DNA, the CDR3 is TGTGCCAGCGGCGAGGGCAGCTCTGGAAACACCATATATTTT.

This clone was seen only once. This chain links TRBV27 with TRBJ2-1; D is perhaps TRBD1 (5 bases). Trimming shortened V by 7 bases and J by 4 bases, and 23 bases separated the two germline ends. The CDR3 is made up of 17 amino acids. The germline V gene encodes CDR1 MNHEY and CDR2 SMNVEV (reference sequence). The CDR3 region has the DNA TGTGCCAGCAAATCCCCCCTGTTCCAGGGCTCATACAATGAGCAGTTCTTC. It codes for CASKSPLFQGSYNEQFF.

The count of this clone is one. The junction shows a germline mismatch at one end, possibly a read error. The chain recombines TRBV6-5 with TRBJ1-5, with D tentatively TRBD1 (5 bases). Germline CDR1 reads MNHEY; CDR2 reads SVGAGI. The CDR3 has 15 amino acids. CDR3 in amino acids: CASSRDHPSTQPQHF. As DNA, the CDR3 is TGTGCCAGCAGTCGGGACCACCCTAGCACTCAGCCCCAGCATTTT.

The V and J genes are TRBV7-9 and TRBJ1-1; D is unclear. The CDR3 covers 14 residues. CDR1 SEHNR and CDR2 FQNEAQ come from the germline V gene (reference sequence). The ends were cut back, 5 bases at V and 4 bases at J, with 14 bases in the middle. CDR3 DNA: TGTGCCAGCAGCCCCTCGTTAAGAAGCACTGAAGCTTTCTTT. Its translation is CASSPSLRSTEAFF.

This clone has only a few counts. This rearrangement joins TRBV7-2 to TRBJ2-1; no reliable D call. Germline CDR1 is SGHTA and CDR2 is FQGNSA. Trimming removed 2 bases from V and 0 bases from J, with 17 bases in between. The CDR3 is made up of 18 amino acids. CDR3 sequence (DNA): TGTGCCAGCAGCTTAATGATAGCCCGGAAAATCTCCTACAATGAGCAGTTCTTC. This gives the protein CASSLMIARKISYNEQFF.

Written as DNA, the CDR3 is TGTGCCACCAGCAGAGACGGGGGAGAGTCCTACAATGAGCAGTTCTTC. Translating it yields CATSRDGGESYNEQFF. The chain joins TRBV15 to TRBJ2-1, with a weak D call TRBD2 (6 bases). The germline V gene has CDR1 LNHNV and CDR2 YYDKDF (reference sequence). Trimming removed 0 bases at V and 1 base at J, with 10 bases between. There are 16 residues in the CDR3.

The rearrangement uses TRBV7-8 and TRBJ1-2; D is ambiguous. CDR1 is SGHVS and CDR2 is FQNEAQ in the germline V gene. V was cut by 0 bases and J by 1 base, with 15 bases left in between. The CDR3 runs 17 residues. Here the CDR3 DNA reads TGTGCCAGCAGCTTAGCTACGGCGAATACCCTTAACTATGGCTACACCTTC. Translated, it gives CASSLATANTLNYGYTF.

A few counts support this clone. CDR3 bases: TGTGCCAGCAGTGAAGTCTCGGCAGAGACCCAGTACTTC. It is translated as CASSEVSAETQYF. V gene TRBV2 combines with J gene TRBJ2-5; D is unresolved. This CDR3 region has 13 residues. The V end was cut by 1 base, the J end by 4 bases, with 7 bases between. From germline, CDR1 is SNHLY and CDR2 FYNNEI.

The CDR3 DNA sequence: TGTGCCAGCAGTTACGGCGGTTGGCTAGCGACAGGTGAGCAGTTCTTC. This translates into CASSYGGWLATGEQFF. The rearrangement uses TRBV6-6 and TRBJ2-1; tentatively, D is TRBD1 or TRBD2 (6 bases each). Germline V CDR1 and CDR2: MNHNY, SVGAGI (reference sequence). There are 16 residues in the CDR3. V was clipped by 2 bases and J by 9 bases, with 20 bases between them.

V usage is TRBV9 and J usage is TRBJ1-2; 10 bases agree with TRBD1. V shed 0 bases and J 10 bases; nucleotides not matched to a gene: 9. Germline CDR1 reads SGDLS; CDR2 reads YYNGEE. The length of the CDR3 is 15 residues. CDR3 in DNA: TGTGCCAGCAGCGTAGATTCCGGGACAGGGGATTTCTACACCTTC. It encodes CASSVDSGTGDFYTF.

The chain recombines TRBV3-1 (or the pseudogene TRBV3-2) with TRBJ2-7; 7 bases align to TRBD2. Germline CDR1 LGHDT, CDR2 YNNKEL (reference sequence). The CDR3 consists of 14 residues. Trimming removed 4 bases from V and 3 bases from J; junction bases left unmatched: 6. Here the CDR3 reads CASSPPGGVYEQYF. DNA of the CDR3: TGTGCCAGCAGCCCTCCTGGGGGGGTCTACGAGCAGTACTTC.

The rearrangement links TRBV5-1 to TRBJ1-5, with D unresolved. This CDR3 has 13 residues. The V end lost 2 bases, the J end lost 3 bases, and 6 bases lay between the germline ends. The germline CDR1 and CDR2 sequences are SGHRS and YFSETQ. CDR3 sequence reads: CASSFLPNQPQHF. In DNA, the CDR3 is TGCGCCAGCAGCTTTCTGCCCAATCAGCCCCAGCATTTT. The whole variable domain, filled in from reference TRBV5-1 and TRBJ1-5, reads KAGVTQTPRYLIKTRGQQVTLSCSPISGHRSVSWYQQTPGQGLQFLFEYFSETQRNKGNFPGRFSGRQFSNSRSEMNVSTLELGDSALYLCASSFLPNQPQHFGDGTRLSIL.

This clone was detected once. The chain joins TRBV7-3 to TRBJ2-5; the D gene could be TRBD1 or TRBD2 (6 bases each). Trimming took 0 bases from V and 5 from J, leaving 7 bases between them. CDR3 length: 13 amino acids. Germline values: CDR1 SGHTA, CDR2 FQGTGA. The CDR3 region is CASSLTGGETQYF. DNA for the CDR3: TGTGCCAGCAGCTTAACAGGGGGGGAGACCCAGTACTTC.

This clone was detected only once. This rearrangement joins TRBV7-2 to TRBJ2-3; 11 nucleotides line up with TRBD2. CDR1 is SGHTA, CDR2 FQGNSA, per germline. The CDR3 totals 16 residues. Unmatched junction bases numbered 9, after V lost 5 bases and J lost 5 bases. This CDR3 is CASSRSSGGSIDTQYF. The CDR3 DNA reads TGTGCCAGCAGCCGTTCTAGCGGGGGGTCTATAGATACGCAGTATTTT.

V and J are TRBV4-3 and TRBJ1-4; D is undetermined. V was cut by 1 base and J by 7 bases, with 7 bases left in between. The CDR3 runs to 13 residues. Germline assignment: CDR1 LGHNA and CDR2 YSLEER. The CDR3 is CASSQVVGEKLFF. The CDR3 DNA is TGCGCCAGCAGCCAAGTTGTAGGTGAAAAACTGTTTTTT.

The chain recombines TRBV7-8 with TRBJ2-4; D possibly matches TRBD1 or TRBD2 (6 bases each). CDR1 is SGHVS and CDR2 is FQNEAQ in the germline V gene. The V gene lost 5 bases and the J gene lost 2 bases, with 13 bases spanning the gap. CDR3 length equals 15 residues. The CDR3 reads CASSPPGGPKNIQYF. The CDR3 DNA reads TGTGCCAGCAGCCCCCCCGGGGGCCCCAAAAACATTCAGTACTTC.

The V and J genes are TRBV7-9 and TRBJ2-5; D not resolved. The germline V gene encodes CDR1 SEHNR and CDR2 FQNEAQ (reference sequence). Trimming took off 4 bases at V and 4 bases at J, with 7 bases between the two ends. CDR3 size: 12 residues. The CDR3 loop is CASSWGVETQYF. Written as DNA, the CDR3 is TGTGCCAGCAGCTGGGGTGTAGAGACCCAGTACTTC.

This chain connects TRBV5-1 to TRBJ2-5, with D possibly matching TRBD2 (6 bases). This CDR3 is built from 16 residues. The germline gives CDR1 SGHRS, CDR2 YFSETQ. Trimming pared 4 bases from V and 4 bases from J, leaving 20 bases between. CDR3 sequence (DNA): TGCGCCAGCAGCCCGGGACTGGGGTTTGGAGTAGAGACCCAGTACTTC. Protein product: CASSPGLGFGVETQYF. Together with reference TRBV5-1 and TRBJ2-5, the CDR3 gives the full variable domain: KAGVTQTPRYLIKTRGQQVTLSCSPISGHRSVSWYQQTPGQGLQFLFEYFSETQRNKGNFPGRFSGRQFSNSRSEMNVSTLELGDSALYLCASSPGLGFGVETQYFGPGTRLLVL.

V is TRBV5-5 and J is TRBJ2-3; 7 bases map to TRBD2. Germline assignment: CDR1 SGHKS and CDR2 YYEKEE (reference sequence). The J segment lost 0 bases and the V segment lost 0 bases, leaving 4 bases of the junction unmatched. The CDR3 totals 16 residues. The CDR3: CASSLALAESTDTQYF. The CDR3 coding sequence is TGTGCCAGCAGCTTGGCGCTAGCGGAGAGCACAGATACGCAGTATTTT.

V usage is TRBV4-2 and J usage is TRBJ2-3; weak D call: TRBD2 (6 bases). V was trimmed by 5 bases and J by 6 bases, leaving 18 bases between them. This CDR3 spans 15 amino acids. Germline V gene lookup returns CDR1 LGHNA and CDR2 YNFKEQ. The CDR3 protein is CASSEVAAGGDTQYF. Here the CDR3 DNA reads TGTGCCAGCAGCGAGGTGGCAGCGGGTGGGGATACGCAGTATTTT.